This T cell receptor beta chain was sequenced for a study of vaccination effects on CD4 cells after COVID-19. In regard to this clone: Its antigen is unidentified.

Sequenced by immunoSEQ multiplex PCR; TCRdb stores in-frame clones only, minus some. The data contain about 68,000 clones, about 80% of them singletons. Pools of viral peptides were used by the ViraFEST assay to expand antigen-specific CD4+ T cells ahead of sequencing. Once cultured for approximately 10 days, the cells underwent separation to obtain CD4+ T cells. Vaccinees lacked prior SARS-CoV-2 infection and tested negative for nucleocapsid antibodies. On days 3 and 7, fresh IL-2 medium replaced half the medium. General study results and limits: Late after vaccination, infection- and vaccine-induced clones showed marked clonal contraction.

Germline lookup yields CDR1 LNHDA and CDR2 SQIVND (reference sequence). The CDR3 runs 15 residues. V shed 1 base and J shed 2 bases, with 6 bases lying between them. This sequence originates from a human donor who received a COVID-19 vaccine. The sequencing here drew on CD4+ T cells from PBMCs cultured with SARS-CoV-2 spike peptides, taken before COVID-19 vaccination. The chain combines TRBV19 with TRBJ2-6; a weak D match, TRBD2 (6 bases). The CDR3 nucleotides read TGTGCCAGTAGTATAGGGGGGGCTGGGGCCAACGTCCTGACTTTC. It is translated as CASSIGGAGANVLTF.